Below, one TCR beta chain is given with its context. This entry belongs to a study of CD8 T cells in Susac syndrome. RNA totalling about 0.45 to 1 ug underwent reverse transcription with random hexamers. The method of amplification for TCR beta CDR3 was immunoSEQ multiplex PCR, covering 54 Vbeta and 13 Jbeta. Via MiXCR, TCRdb re-called the immunoSEQ multiplex PCR reads, giving one row per CDR3 protein. The sample includes about 85,000 distinct CDR3 sequences, over 90% seen only once; the top ten take 0.26%. High-throughput TCR beta sequencing covered peripheral CD8+ and CD4+ T cells. This CDR3 comprises 14 residues. V lost 10 bases to trimming and J lost 0 bases; unmatched junction nucleotides: 5.

The sequenced sample consisted of CD8+ T cells from PBMCs. This chain uses TRBV12-3 or TRBV12-4 with TRBJ2-1, with 8 bases fitting TRBD2. The sequence was collected from a human donor in good health. The CDR3: CAILGTSSYNEQFF. In DNA, the CDR3 is TGTGCCATCCTTGGGACTAGCTCCTACAATGAGCAGTTCTTC.